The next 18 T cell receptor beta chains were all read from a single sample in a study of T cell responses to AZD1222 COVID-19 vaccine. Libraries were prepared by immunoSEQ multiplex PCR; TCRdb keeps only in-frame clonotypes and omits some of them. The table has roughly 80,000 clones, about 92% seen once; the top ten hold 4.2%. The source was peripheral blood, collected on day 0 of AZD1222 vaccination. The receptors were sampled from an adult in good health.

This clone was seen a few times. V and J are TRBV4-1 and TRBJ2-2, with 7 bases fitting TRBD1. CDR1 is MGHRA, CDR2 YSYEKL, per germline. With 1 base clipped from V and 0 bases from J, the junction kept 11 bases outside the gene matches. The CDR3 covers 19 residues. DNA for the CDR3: TGCGCCAGCAGCCAAGCCCAAGGCCGGACAGGAACGAACACCGGGGAGCTGTTTTTT. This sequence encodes CASSQAQGRTGTNTGELFF.

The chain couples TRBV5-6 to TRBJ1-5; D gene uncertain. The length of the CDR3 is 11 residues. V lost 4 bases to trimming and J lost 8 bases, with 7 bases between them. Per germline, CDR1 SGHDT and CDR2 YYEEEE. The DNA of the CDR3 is TGTGCCAGCAGCCTCGGGGAGCCCCAGCATTTT. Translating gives CASSLGEPQHF.

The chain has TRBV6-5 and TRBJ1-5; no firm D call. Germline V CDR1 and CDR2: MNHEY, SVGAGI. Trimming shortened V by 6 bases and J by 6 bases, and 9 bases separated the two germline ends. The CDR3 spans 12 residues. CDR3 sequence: CASRPGVQPQHF. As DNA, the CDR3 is TGTGCCAGCAGACCCGGAGTTCAGCCCCAGCATTTT.

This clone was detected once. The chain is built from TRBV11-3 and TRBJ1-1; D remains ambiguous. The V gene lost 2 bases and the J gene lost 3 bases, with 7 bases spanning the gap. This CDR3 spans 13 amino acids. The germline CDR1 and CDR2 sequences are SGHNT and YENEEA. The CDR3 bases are TGTGCCAGCAGCTTAACAGAGGACACTGAAGCTTTCTTT. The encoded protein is CASSLTEDTEAFF.

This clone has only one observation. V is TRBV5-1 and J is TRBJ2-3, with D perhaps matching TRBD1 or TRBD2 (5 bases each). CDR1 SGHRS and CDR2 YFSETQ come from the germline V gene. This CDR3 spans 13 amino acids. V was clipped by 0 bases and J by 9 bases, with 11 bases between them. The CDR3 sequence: CASSLDGTYTQYF. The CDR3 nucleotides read TGCGCCAGCAGCTTGGATGGGACCTACACGCAGTATTTT.

The CDR3 sequence: CASSKVRQDRTSLSYEQYF. For the CDR3, the DNA is TGTGCCAGCAGCAAAGTGCGGCAGGACAGGACCTCACTTTCCTACGAGCAGTACTTC. The chain uses TRBV21-1 and TRBJ2-7; TRBD1 reflects the table's D call only, with no check against the DNA. TRBV21-1 is an annotated pseudogene. The CDR3 consists of 19 residues.

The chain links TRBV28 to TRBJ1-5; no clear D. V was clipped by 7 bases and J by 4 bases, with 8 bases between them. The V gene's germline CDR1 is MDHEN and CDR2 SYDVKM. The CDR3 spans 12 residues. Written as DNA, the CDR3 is TGTGCCAGCAAGGCCTTGAATCAGCCCCAGCATTTT. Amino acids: CASKALNQPQHF.

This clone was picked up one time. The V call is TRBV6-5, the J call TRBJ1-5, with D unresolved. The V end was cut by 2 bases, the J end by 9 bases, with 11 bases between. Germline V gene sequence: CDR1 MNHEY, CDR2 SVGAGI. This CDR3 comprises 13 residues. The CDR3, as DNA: TGTGCCAGCAGTTACACCTTAGCGGGGCCCCAGCATTTT. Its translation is CASSYTLAGPQHF.

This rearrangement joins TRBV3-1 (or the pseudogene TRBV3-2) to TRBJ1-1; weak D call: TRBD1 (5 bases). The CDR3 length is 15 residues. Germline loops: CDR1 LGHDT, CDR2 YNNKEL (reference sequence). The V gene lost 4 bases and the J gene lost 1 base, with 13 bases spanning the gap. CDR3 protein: CASSLRGGKNTEAFF. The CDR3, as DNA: TGTGCCAGCAGCCTCCGGGGCGGCAAGAACACTGAAGCTTTCTTT.

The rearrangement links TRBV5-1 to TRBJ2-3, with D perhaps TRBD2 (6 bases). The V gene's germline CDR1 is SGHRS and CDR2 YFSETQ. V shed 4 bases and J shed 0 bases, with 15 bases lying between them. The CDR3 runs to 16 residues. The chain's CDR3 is CASSTAAGFSTDTQYF. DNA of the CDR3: TGCGCCAGCAGCACCGCGGCGGGGTTTAGCACAGATACGCAGTATTTT.

This chain's CDR3 is CASSARPGSPLHF. The CDR3 region has the DNA TGTGCCAGTAGTGCCCGCCCCGGTTCACCCCTCCACTTT. The chain employs TRBV19 and TRBJ1-6; D gene uncertain. CDR3 size: 13 residues. With 5 bases removed from V and 9 bases from J, the gap between germline ends came to 11 bases. Germline values: CDR1 LNHDA, CDR2 SQIVND (reference sequence).

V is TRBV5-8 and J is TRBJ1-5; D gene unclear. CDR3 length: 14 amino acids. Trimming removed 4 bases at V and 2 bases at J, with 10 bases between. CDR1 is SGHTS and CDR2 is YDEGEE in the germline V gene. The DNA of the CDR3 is TGTGCCAGCAGCCTCGGGGTGGGCAATCAGCCCCAGCATTTT. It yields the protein CASSLGVGNQPQHF.

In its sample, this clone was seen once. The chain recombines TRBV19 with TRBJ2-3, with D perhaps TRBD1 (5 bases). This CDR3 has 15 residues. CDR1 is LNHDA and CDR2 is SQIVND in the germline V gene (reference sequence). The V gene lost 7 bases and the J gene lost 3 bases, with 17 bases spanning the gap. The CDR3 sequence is CASNVMAGKTDTQYF. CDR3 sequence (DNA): TGTGCCAGTAATGTTATGGCAGGGAAAACAGATACGCAGTATTTT.

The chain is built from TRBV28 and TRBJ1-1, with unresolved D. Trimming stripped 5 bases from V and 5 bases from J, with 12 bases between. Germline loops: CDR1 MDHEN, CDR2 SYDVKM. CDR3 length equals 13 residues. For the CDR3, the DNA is TGTGCCAGCAGTCTCCTGTCAGGAACTGAAGCTTTCTTT. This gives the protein CASSLLSGTEAFF.

The CDR3 reads CASSLRERYGYTF. CDR3 nucleotide sequence: TGCGCCAGCAGCTTGAGGGAGAGATATGGCTACACCTTC. The chain is built from TRBV5-1 and TRBJ1-2; no firm D call. The ends were cut back, 1 base at V and 5 bases at J, with 9 bases in the middle. Germline values: CDR1 SGHRS, CDR2 YFSETQ. This CDR3 is 13 amino acids long.

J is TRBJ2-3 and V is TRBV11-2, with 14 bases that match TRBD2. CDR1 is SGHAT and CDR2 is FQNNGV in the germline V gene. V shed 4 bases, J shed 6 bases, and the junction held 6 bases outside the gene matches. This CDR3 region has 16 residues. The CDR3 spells CASSSTSGRAMDTQYF. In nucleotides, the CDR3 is TGTGCCAGCAGCTCGACTAGCGGGAGGGCCATGGATACGCAGTATTTT.

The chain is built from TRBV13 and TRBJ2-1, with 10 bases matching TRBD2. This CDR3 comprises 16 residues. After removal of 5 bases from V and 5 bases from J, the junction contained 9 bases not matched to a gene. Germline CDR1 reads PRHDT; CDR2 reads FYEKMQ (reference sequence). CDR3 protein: CASSNALAGVDNEQFF. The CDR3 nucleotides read TGTGCCAGCAGCAACGCTCTAGCGGGGGTGGACAATGAGCAGTTCTTC.

This CDR3 reads CASSLDSPFQETQYF. The CDR3 DNA is TGTGCCAGCAGCTTGGACAGCCCCTTCCAAGAGACCCAGTACTTC. V gene TRBV5-6 combines with J gene TRBJ2-5, with D unclear. Trimming took off 0 bases at V and 1 base at J, with 10 bases between the two ends. The V gene's germline CDR1 is SGHDT and CDR2 YYEEEE. CDR3 length: 15 residues.